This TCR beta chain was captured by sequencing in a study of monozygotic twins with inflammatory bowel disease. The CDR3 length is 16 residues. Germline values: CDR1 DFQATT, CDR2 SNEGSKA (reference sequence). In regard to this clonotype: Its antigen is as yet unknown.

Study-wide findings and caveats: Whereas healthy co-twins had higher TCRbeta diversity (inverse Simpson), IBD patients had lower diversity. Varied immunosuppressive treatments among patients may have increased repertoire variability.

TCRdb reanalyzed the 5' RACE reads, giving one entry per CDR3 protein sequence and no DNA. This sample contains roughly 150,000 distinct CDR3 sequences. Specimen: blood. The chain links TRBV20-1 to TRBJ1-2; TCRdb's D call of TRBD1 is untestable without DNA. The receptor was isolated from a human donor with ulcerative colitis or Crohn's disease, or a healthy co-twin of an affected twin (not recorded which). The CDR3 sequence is CSARPVDRPFRYGYTF.